These 29 T cell receptor beta chains came from one sample sequenced in a study of cytomegalovirus exposure and HLA in healthy donors. PCR used 60 Vbeta primers and 13 Jbeta primers. Some clones are missing from TCRdb's copy, which holds only in-frame ones; the method was immunoSEQ multiplex PCR. The sample lists roughly 79,000 clones, about 74% occurring once. The sample was PBMCs. Source of these receptors: a woman aged 50 to 60 in good health and CMV-seropositive.

This chain joins TRBV28 and TRBJ2-3; 11 bases agree with TRBD2. Trimming cost V 1 base and J 0 bases; bases outside gene matches: 6. The CDR3 contains 18 residues. Germline V lookup: CDR1 MDHEN, CDR2 SYDVKM. CDR3 DNA: TGTGCCAGCAGTTTATTGCGGAGACTAGCGGGAAGCACAGATACGCAGTATTTT. Protein product: CASSLLRRLAGSTDTQYF.

In the case of this clone: The junction shows a germline mismatch at one end, possibly a read error. CDR3 region: CASSSDRISKQYF. The CDR3 DNA follows: TGTGCTAGCAGCTCGGACAGGATTAGCAAGCAGTACTTC. V gene TRBV7-7 combines with J gene TRBJ2-7; 7 positions match TRBD1. Germline assignment: CDR1 SSHAT and CDR2 FNYEAQ (reference sequence). The CDR3 is 13 residues long.

This chain uses TRBV30 with TRBJ1-5; 9 bases fit TRBD1. J was trimmed by 4 bases and V by 0 bases; bases with no gene match: 4. This CDR3 comprises 15 residues. The V gene's germline CDR1 is GTSNPN and CDR2 SVGIG (reference sequence). The CDR3 sequence is CAWSVGTGNNQPQHF. The DNA for the CDR3 is TGTGCCTGGAGTGTCGGGACAGGGAATAATCAGCCCCAGCATTTT.

The chain has TRBV2 and TRBJ1-1; D uncertain. The germline V gene has CDR1 SNHLY and CDR2 FYNNEI. The CDR3 is made up of 13 amino acids. The V and J ends lost 4 bases and 5 bases respectively, with 11 bases between them. The CDR3 DNA reads TGTGCCAGCAGTGCGGGTGTTCGGACTGAAGCTTTCTTT. Residues: CASSAGVRTEAFF. The complete variable domain, with remaining parts taken from reference TRBV2 and TRBJ1-1, reads EPEVTQTPSHQVTQMGQEVILRCVPISNHLYFYWYRQILGQKVEFLVSFYNNEISEKSEIFDDQFSVERPDGSNFTLKIRSTKLEDSAMYFCASSAGVRTEAFFGQGTRLTVV.

This clone has just a few counts. The chain employs TRBV29-1 and TRBJ2-1; 9 bases fit TRBD1. V lost 7 bases, J lost 5 bases, and 9 bases stayed unmatched. Germline V gives CDR1 SQVTM, CDR2 ANQGSEA. CDR3 length: 14 residues. The CDR3 sequence: CSGGQGGYNNEQFF. The CDR3 DNA is TGCAGCGGGGGACAGGGAGGCTACAACAATGAGCAGTTCTTC.

The chain has TRBV4-1 and TRBJ2-1; 9 bases are a match to TRBD2. The germline gives CDR1 MGHRA, CDR2 YSYEKL. With 0 bases clipped from V and 3 bases from J, the junction kept 9 bases outside the gene matches. The CDR3 covers 18 residues. CDR3 DNA sequence: TGCGCCAGCAGCCAAGATTTGGGGGTAGCGGGGGTCTACAATGAGCAGTTCTTC. Translating it yields CASSQDLGVAGVYNEQFF.

The chain uses TRBV5-4 and TRBJ2-2; D is uncertain. The ends were cut back, 0 bases at V and 1 base at J, with 4 bases in the middle. Germline V CDR1 and CDR2: SGHNT, YYREEE (reference sequence). This CDR3 is built from 14 residues. CDR3 loop: CASSLVRNTGELFF. The CDR3 region has the DNA TGTGCCAGCAGCTTGGTCCGGAACACCGGGGAGCTGTTTTTT.

The rearrangement uses TRBV30 and TRBJ2-7, with 11 bases matching TRBD1. The CDR3 consists of 14 residues. Trimming at V came to 6 bases and at J to 4 bases, leaving 8 bases not matched to a gene. Germline V gene data show CDR1 as GTSNPN and CDR2 as SVGIG (reference sequence). This chain's CDR3 is CACITRDRGYEQYF. CDR3 DNA: TGTGCCTGCATCACCCGGGACAGGGGGTACGAGCAGTACTTC.

The chain couples TRBV5-1 to TRBJ2-1; TRBD2 matches 7 bases. There are 15 residues in the CDR3. CDR1 and CDR2 (germline): SGHRS, YFSETQ. With V trimmed by 1 base and J by 5 bases, 6 bases remained unmatched. The CDR3 is CASSLFTSDDNEQFF. CDR3 DNA: TGCGCCAGCAGCTTGTTTACTAGCGATGACAATGAGCAGTTCTTC.

The chain combines TRBV7-9 with TRBJ2-5, with D possibly being TRBD1 (6 bases). The CDR3 consists of 14 residues. Per the germline V gene, CDR1 is SEHNR and CDR2 is FQNEAQ (reference sequence). Trimming shortened V by 6 bases and J by 3 bases, and 14 bases separated the two germline ends. Here the CDR3 DNA reads TGTGCCAGCAGAGAATCGACAGGAAAAGAGACCCAGTACTTC. This sequence encodes CASRESTGKETQYF.

This sequence joins TRBV4-1 and TRBJ2-3, with 7 bases identical to TRBD2. Germline CDR1 reads MGHRA; CDR2 reads YSYEKL. Losses at the gene ends were 3 bases for V and 12 bases for J; bases not matched to a gene: 6. The CDR3 spans 12 residues. CDR3 in DNA: TGCGCCAGCAGCCATGAGACGGGAGGTCAGTATTTT. This encodes CASSHETGGQYF.

This rearrangement joins TRBV6-5 to TRBJ2-1; TRBD2 is a possible D gene (6 bases). CDR1 MNHEY and CDR2 SVGAGI come from the germline V gene. This CDR3 spans 14 amino acids. The ends were cut back, 6 bases at V and 4 bases at J, with 13 bases in the middle. For the CDR3, the DNA is TGTGCCAGCAGATCCGGGACTTTATACAATGAGCAGTTCTTC. Protein product: CASRSGTLYNEQFF.

The CDR3 loop reads CASSLRQGGLDEQYF. CDR3 sequence (DNA): TGTGCCAGCAGCTTAAGACAGGGCGGGCTAGACGAGCAGTACTTC. The chain employs TRBV9 and TRBJ2-7; 7 nucleotides match TRBD1. The CDR3 is made up of 15 amino acids. Germline assignment: CDR1 SGDLS and CDR2 YYNGEE. J was trimmed by 5 bases and V by 4 bases; bases with no gene match: 12. Looking up the rest from reference TRBV9 and TRBJ2-7 gives the full variable domain: DSGVTQTPKHLITATGQRVTLRCSPRSGDLSVYWYQQSLDQGLQFLIQYYNGEERAKGNILERFSAQQFPDLHSELNLSSLELGDSALYFCASSLRQGGLDEQYFGPGTRLTVT.

J is TRBJ2-4 and V is TRBV19, with 7 nucleotides matching TRBD1. The CDR3 is 16 amino acids. Germline V lookup: CDR1 LNHDA, CDR2 SQIVND (reference sequence). The ends lost 5 bases at V and 0 bases at J; junction bases unmatched: 7. The CDR3 region is CASSAPGQLAKNIQYF. Written as DNA, the CDR3 is TGTGCCAGTAGTGCCCCGGGACAGTTAGCCAAAAACATTCAGTACTTC.

The V gene is TRBV7-9, the J gene TRBJ2-3, with TRBD2 as a possible D gene (5 bases). The germline V gene has CDR1 SEHNR and CDR2 FQNEAQ (reference sequence). The CDR3 consists of 14 residues. The V gene lost 2 bases and the J gene lost 0 bases, with 6 bases spanning the gap. The CDR3 region has the DNA TGTGCCAGCAGCTTAACTAGAAGCACAGATACGCAGTATTTT. This translates into CASSLTRSTDTQYF.

The rearrangement links TRBV5-5 to TRBJ2-2; a weak D match, TRBD2 (6 bases). The germline CDR1 and CDR2 sequences are SGHKS and YYEKEE (reference sequence). This CDR3 contains 14 residues. V was cut by 5 bases and J by 6 bases, with 14 bases left in between. In DNA form, the CDR3 reads TGTGCCAGCAGGGCTAGCGAAGTCCCCGGGGAGCTGTTTTTT. This codes for CASRASEVPGELFF.

The J gene is TRBJ2-4, the V gene TRBV25-1; tentative D call: TRBD1 (6 bases). CDR1 and CDR2 from the germline V gene are MGHDK and SYGVNS. The CDR3 is made up of 15 amino acids. The germline V and J ends were trimmed by 4 bases and 7 bases, with 17 bases remaining between them. This chain's CDR3 is CASSARGLSRNIQYF. CDR3 sequence (DNA): TGTGCCAGCAGTGCCAGGGGCCTTTCTCGGAACATTCAGTACTTC. Full variable domain (missing parts from reference TRBV25-1 and TRBJ2-4): EADIYQTPRYLVIGTGKKITLECSQTMGHDKMYWYQQDPGMELHLIHYSYGVNSTEKGDLSSESTVSRIRTEHFPLTLESARPSHTSQYLCASSARGLSRNIQYFGAGTRLSVL.

The chain joins TRBV12-5 to TRBJ2-1, with a tentative D call TRBD1 (5 bases). The CDR3 sequence is 15 residues long. Deletions cut 6 bases from V and 0 bases from J, with 12 bases between. Looked up from germline, CDR1 is LGHNT and CDR2 is FRNRAP. CDR3 coding DNA: TGTGCTAGTGGACAAGGACAAGGCTCCTACAATGAGCAGTTCTTC. Its protein is CASGQGQGSYNEQFF.

This sequence joins TRBV5-4 and TRBJ1-3; no clear D gene. The CDR3 spans 13 residues. Trimming left V 1 base short and J 3 bases short, with 5 bases between. The germline V gene has CDR1 SGHNT and CDR2 YYREEE (reference sequence). CDR3 bases: TGTGCCAGCAGCTTGACGGGTGGAAACACCATATATTTT. Amino acids: CASSLTGGNTIYF.

The chain is built from TRBV4-2 and TRBJ2-5, with TRBD2 identical over 7 bases. Germline assignment: CDR1 LGHNA and CDR2 YNFKEQ. The CDR3 has 16 residues. V shed 4 bases and J 5 bases; nucleotides not matched to a gene: 13. DNA for the CDR3: TGTGCCAGCAGCCCATCTGGGGGGGGGACCGGGGAGACCCAGTACTTC. It is translated as CASSPSGGGTGETQYF.

This clone occurred once. This sequence joins TRBV30 and TRBJ2-3; 8 bases line up with TRBD2. Germline CDR1 reads GTSNPN; CDR2 reads SVGIG (reference sequence). This CDR3 contains 14 residues. Unmatched junction bases numbered 7, after V lost 2 bases and J lost 6 bases. The CDR3 is CAWSRRPSGDTQYF. Here the CDR3 DNA reads TGTGCCTGGAGTCGCAGGCCTAGCGGGGATACGCAGTATTTT. The variable domain in full, completed from reference TRBV30 and TRBJ2-3, reads SQTIHQWPATLVQPVGSPLSLECTVEGTSNPNLYWYRQAAGRGLQLLFYSVGIGQISSEVPQNLSASRPQDRQFILSSKKLLLSDSGFYLCAWSRRPSGDTQYFGPGTRLTVL.

The CDR3: CASSRDRNAQYF. The DNA of the CDR3 is TGTGCCAGCAGTCGAGACAGGAATGCCCAGTACTTC. The V call is TRBV27, the J call TRBJ2-5; maybe TRBD1 (6 bases). CDR1 is MNHEY, CDR2 SMNVEV, per germline (reference sequence). V shed 5 bases and J shed 9 bases, with 13 bases lying between them. The CDR3 sequence is 12 residues long.

The chain links TRBV28 to TRBJ2-1; D might be TRBD1 (8 bases). Germline loops: CDR1 MDHEN, CDR2 SYDVKM. The CDR3 spans 15 residues. V lost 4 bases to trimming and J lost 9 bases, with 19 bases between them. CDR3: CASSSGGAGRVEQFF. For the CDR3, the DNA is TGTGCCAGCAGTTCAGGGGGCGCGGGGAGGGTTGAGCAGTTCTTC.

In its sample, this clone was seen once. V usage is TRBV10-2 and J usage is TRBJ1-5, with D unresolved. The CDR3 covers 15 residues. V dropped 2 bases and J dropped 0 bases, with 8 bases sitting between them. From germline, CDR1 is WSHSY and CDR2 SAAADI. CDR3 sequence reads: CASSELADSNQPQHF. The CDR3 DNA reads TGCGCCAGCAGTGAGCTAGCAGATAGCAATCAGCCCCAGCATTTT.

CDR3 sequence reads: CASSQAVTYEQYF. The CDR3 DNA is TGTGCCAGTAGTCAGGCAGTAACCTACGAGCAGTACTTC. This chain connects TRBV19 to TRBJ2-7, with D unresolved. V lost 5 bases to trimming and J lost 2 bases, with 10 bases between them. The CDR3 has 13 amino acids. Germline lookup yields CDR1 LNHDA and CDR2 SQIVND (reference sequence).

This clone has more than one count but fewer than ten. The V call is TRBV5-6, the J call TRBJ1-1, with 10 bases aligning to TRBD1. Trimming removed 4 bases from V and 5 bases from J; junction bases left unmatched: 2. CDR1 and CDR2 from the germline V gene are SGHDT and YYEEEE. The length of the CDR3 is 13 residues. The CDR3, as DNA: TGTGCCAGCAGCCGGGACAGGGGAACTGAAGCTTTCTTT. Amino acid sequence: CASSRDRGTEAFF.

This chain joins TRBV5-1 and TRBJ2-7; 7 nucleotides line up with TRBD1. Unmatched junction bases numbered 5, after V lost 0 bases and J lost 5 bases. The CDR3 is 14 amino acids. Germline V CDR1 and CDR2: SGHRS, YFSETQ. The DNA of the CDR3 is TGCGCCAGCAGCTTGGGACAGGGTACCGACGAGCAGTACTTC. It specifies CASSLGQGTDEQYF.

This clone was detected only a few times. In DNA, the CDR3 is TGTGCCAGCAGTCGTTGGACAAATGGAGCTTTCTTT. Its protein is CASSRWTNGAFF. The genes are TRBV5-6 and TRBJ1-1; maybe TRBD1 (5 bases). The CDR3 has 12 residues. Deletions cut 5 bases from V and 10 bases from J, with 15 bases between. CDR1 is SGHDT, CDR2 YYEEEE, per germline. The variable domain in full, completed from reference TRBV5-6 and TRBJ1-1, reads DAGVTQSPTHLIKTRGQQVTLRCSPKSGHDTVSWYQQALGQGPQFIFQYYEEEERQRGNFPDRFSGHQFPNYSSELNVNALLLGDSALYLCASSRWTNGAFFGQGTRLTVV.

The table lists this clone with a count of one. The J gene is TRBJ2-1, the V gene TRBV7-6, with TRBD2 matching 7 bases. CDR3 size: 17 residues. Germline-derived CDR1 and CDR2 are SGHVS and FNYEAQ. Trimming took 3 bases from V and 0 from J; bases not matched to a gene: 8. The CDR3 nucleotides read TGTGCCAGCAGCTTCCTAGCGGAGACGAGCTCCTACAATGAGCAGTTCTTC. Encoded protein: CASSFLAETSSYNEQFF.